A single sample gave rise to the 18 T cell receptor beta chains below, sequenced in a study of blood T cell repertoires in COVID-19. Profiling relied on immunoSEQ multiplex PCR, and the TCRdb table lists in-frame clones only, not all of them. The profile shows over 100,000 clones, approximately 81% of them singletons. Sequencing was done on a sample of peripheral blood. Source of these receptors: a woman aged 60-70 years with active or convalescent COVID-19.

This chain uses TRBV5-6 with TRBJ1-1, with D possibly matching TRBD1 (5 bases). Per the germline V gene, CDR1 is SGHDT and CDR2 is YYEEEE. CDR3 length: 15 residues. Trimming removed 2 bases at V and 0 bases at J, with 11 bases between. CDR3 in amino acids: CASSLARQLNTEAFF. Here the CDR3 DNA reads TGTGCCAGCAGCTTAGCCCGACAGTTGAACACTGAAGCTTTCTTT.

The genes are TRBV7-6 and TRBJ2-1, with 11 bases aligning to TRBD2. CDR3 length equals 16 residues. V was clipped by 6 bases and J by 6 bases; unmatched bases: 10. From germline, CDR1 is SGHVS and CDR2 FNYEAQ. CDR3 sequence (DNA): TGTGCCAGCAGGCAAGAGAGCCTAGCGGGAGGCAATGAGCAGTTCTTC. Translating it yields CASRQESLAGGNEQFF.

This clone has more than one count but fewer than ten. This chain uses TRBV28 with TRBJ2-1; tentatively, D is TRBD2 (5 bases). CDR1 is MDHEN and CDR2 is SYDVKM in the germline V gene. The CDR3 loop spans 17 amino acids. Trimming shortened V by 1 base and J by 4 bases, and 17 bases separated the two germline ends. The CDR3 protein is CASSLFAPTGGYNEQFF. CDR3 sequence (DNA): TGTGCCAGCAGTTTATTTGCCCCGACTGGAGGATACAATGAGCAGTTCTTC.

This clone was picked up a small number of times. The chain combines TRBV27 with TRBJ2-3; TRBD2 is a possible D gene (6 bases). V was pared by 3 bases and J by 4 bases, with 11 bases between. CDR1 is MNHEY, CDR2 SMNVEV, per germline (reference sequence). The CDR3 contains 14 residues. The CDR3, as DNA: TGTGCCAGCAGTTTGGAGGGTACCGCAGATACGCAGTATTTT. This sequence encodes CASSLEGTADTQYF.

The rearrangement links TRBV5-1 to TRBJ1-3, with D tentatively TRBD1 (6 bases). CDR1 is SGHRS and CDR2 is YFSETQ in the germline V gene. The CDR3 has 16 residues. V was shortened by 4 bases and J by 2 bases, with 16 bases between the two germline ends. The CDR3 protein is CASSATGSGTGNTIYF. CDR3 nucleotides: TGCGCCAGCAGCGCTACAGGGTCTGGGACTGGAAACACCATATATTTT.

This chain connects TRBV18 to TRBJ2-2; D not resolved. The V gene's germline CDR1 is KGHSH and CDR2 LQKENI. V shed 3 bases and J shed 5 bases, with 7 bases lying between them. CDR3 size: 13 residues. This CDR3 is CASSPTLTGELFF. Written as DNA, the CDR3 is TGTGCCAGCTCACCCACCCTAACCGGGGAGCTGTTTTTT.

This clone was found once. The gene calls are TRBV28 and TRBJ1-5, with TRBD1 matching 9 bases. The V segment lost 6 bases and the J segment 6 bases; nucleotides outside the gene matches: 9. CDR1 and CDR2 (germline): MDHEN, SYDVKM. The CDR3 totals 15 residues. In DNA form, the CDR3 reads TGTGCCAGCAGACCGGGACAGGGAGTGATTCAGCCCCAGCATTTT. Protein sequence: CASRPGQGVIQPQHF.

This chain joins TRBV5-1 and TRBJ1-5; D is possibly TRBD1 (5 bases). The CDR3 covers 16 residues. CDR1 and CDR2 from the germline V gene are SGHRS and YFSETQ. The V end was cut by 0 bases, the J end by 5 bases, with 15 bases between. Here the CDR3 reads CASSLAAAGPDQPQHF. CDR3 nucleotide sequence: TGCGCCAGCAGCTTGGCCGCGGCAGGGCCTGATCAGCCCCAGCATTTT.

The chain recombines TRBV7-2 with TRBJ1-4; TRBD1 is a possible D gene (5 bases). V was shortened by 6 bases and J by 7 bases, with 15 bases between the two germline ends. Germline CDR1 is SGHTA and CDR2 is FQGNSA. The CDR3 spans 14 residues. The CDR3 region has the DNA TGTGCCAGCAGTTTCGCCAGGGAGGGTGAAAAACTGTTTTTT. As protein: CASSFAREGEKLFF.

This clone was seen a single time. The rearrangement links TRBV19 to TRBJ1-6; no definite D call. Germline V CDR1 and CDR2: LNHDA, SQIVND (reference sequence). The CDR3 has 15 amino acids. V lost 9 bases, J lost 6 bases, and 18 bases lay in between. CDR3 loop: CASTLSRSPNSPLHF. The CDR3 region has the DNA TGTGCCAGCACCTTATCTCGGAGCCCTAATTCACCCCTCCACTTT.

The CDR3 region is CASSIPQGVGWSGELFF. CDR3 nucleotide sequence: TGTGCCAGTAGTATCCCTCAGGGGGTCGGGTGGTCCGGGGAGCTGTTTTTT. The gene calls are TRBV19 and TRBJ2-2; 7 bases map to TRBD1. The germline CDR1 and CDR2 sequences are LNHDA and SQIVND (reference sequence). The CDR3 runs 17 residues. Trimming cost V 3 bases and J 6 bases; bases outside gene matches: 13.

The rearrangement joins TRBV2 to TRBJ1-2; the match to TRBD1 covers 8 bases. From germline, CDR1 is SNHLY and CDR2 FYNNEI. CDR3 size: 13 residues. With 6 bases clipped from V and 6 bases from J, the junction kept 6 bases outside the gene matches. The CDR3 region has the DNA TGTGCCAGCAGGCGATTGACAGGGGATGGCTACACCTTC. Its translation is CASRRLTGDGYTF.

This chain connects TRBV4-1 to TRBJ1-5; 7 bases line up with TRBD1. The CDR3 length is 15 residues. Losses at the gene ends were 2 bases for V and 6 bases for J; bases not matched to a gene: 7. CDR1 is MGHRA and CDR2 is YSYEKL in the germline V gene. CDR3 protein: CASSQSKTGLQPQHF. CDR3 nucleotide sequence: TGCGCCAGCAGCCAAAGTAAGACAGGGCTTCAGCCCCAGCATTTT.

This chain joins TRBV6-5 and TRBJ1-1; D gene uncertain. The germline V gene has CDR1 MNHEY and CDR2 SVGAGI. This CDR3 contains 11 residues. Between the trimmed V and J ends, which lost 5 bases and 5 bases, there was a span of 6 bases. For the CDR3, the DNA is TGTGCCAGCAGTATTCGTACTGAAGCTTTCTTT. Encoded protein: CASSIRTEAFF.

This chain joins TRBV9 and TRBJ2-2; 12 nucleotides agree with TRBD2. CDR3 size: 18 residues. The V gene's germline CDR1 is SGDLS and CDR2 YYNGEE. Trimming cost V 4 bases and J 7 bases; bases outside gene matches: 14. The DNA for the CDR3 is TGTGCCAGCAGCCCGAGGATTCGACTAGCGGGGGAAGTCGGGGAGCTGTTTTTT. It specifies CASSPRIRLAGEVGELFF.

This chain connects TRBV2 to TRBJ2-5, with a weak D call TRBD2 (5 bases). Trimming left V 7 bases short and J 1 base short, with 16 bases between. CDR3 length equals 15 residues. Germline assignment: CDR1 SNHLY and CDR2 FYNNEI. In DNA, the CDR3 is TGTGCCAGCACCGACCTAGTAACTAGCCAAGAGACCCAGTACTTC. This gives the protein CASTDLVTSQETQYF.

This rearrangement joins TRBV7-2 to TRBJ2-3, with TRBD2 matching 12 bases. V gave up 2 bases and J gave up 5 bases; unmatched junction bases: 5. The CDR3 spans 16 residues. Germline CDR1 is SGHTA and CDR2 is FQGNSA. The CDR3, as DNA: TGTGCCAGCAGCTTAAGACTAGCGGGAGCTGGAGATACGCAGTATTTT. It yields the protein CASSLRLAGAGDTQYF.

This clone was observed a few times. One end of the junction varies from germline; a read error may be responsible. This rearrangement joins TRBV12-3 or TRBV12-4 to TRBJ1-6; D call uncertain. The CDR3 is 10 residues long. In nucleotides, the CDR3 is TGCTCCTCCTATAATTCACCCCTCCACTTT. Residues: CSSYNSPLHF.